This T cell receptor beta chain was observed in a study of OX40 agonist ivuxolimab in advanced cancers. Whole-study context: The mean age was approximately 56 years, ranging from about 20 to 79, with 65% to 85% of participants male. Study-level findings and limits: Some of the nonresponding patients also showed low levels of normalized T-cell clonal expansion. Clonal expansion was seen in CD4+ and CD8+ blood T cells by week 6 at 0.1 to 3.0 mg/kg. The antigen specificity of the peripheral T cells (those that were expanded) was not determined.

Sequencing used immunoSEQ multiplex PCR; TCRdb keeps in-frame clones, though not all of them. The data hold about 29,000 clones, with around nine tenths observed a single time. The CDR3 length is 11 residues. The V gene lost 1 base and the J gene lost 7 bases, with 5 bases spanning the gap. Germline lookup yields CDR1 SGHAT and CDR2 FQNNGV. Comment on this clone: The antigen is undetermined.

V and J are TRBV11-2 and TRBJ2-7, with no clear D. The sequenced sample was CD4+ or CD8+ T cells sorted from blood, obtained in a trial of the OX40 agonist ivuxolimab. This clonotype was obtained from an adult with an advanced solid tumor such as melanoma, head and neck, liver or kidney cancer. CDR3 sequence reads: CASSLVHEQYF. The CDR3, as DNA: TGTGCCAGCAGCTTAGTTCATGAGCAGTACTTC. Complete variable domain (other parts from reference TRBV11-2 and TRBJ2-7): EAGVAQSPRYKIIEKRQSVAFWCNPISGHATLYWYQQILGQGPKLLIQFQNNGVVDDSQLPKDRFSAERLKGVDSTLKIQPAKLEDSAVYLCASSLVHEQYFGPGTRLTVT.